This T cell receptor beta chain was profiled in a study of OX40 agonist ivuxolimab in advanced cancers. The method was immunoSEQ multiplex PCR; TCRdb's version includes in-frame clones alone and lacks a portion of them. Here the sample spans roughly 48,000 clones, 80% to 90% being singletons. Findings and limits, study-wide: CD8+ T cells (on average) carried more expanded clones than CD4+ T cells.

CDR1 and CDR2 from the germline V gene are SQVTM and ANQGSEA. The CDR3 is 15 amino acids. Trimming removed 1 base from V and 6 bases from J, with 15 bases in between. Comment on this clone: What it binds is unknown.

The TCR originated in an adult with an advanced solid tumor such as melanoma, head and neck, liver or kidney cancer. V and J are TRBV29-1 and TRBJ2-2; D is unresolved. Sequencing used CD4+ or CD8+ T cells sorted from blood, obtained in a trial of the OX40 agonist ivuxolimab. The CDR3 bases are TGCAGCGTTGAAGGCAGAAGGGTCGCCCCCGGGGAGCTGTTTTTT. Translated: CSVEGRRVAPGELFF.